This T cell receptor beta chain originates from a study of PD-1 blockade in classical Hodgkin lymphoma. Patients all relapsed after autologous stem cell transplantation, and there was variation in brentuximab vedotin exposure. Clones were sequenced by immunoSEQ multiplex PCR, and TCRdb holds only the in-frame ones, with some missing. The sample has 95,000 to 120,000 clones; 80% to 90% are singletons. Trimming removed 4 bases from V and 7 bases from J, with 20 bases in between. The germline CDR1 and CDR2 sequences are SGHAT and FQNNGV. The CDR3 runs to 16 residues. The sample here was peripheral blood mononuclear cells (PBMCs), taken before the second cycle of nivolumab. The V and J genes are TRBV11-2 and TRBJ1-5; D might be TRBD1 (6 bases). This TCR came from a human donor with classical Hodgkin lymphoma. DNA of the CDR3: TGTGCCAGCAGCTCTCAACCCATAACGGGGGCACAGCCCCAGCATTTT. Its translation is CASSSQPITGAQPQHF.